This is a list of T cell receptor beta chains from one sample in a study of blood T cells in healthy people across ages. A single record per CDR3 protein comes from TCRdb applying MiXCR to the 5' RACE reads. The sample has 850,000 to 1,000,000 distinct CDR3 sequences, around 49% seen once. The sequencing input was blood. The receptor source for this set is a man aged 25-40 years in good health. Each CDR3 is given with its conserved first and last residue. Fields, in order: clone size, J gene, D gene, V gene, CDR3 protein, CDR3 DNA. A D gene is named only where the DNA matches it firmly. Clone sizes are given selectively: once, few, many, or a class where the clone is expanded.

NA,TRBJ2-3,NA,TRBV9,CASSVAGADWDTQYF,TGTGCCAGCAGCGTAGCGGGGGCGGACTGGGATACGCAGTATTTT
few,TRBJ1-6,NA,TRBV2,CASSEAWRDNSPLHF,TGTGCCAGCAGTGAAGCCTGGAGGGATAATTCACCCCTCCACTTT
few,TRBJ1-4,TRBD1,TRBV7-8,CASSRRQGATNEKLFF,TGTGCCAGCAGCCGCCGACAGGGGGCAACTAATGAAAAACTGTTTTTT
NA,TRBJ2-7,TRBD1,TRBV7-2,CASSPQTGDYEQYF,TGTGCCAGCAGCCCTCAAACAGGGGACTACGAGCAGTACTTC
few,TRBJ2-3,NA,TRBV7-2,CASRPGVRADTQYF,TGTGCCAGCAGGCCGGGCGTGCGAGCAGATACGCAGTATTTT
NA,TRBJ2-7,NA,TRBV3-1,CASSQDWEQYF,TGTGCCAGCAGCCAAGACTGGGAGCAGTACTTC
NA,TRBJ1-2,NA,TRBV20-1,CSAGEGRVYGYTF,TGCAGTGCTGGGGAAGGACGGGTCTATGGCTACACCTTC
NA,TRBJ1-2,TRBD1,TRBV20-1,CSARDSSGTGINYGYTF,TGCAGTGCTAGAGATTCTTCCGGGACAGGGATAAACTATGGCTACACCTTC
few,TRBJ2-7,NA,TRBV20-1,CSARDWTAAYEQYF,TGCAGTGCTAGAGATTGGACAGCAGCCTACGAGCAGTACTTC
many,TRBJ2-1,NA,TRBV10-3,CAISEPASNEQFF,TGTGCCATCAGTGAGCCGGCAAGCAATGAGCAGTTCTTC
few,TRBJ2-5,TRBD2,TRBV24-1,CATSDRTSPGETQYF,TGTGCCACCAGTGATCGGACTAGCCCGGGGGAGACCCAGTACTTC
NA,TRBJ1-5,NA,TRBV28,CASTTAPQPQHF,TGTGCCAGCACCACTGCTCCCCAGCCCCAGCATTTT
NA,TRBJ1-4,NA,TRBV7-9,CASSPLGEKLFF,TGTGCCAGCAGCCCTTTGGGGGAAAAACTGTTTTTT
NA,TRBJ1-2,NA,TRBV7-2,CASSPTTGYGYTF,TGTGCCAGCAGCCCTACCACAGGGTATGGCTACACCTTC
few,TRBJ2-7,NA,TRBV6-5,CASSYSGGPSYEQYF,TGTGCCAGCAGTTACTCGGGGGGACCCTCCTACGAGCAGTACTTC
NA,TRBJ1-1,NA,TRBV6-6,CASQNPGYTEAFF,TGTGCCAGCCAAAACCCAGGCTACACTGAAGCTTTCTTT
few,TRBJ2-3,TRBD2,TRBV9,CASSVSGTSFPDTQYF,TGTGCCAGCAGCGTCTCCGGGACTAGCTTCCCAGATACGCAGTATTTT
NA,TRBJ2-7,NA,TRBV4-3,CASSQSVGNSYEQYF,TGCGCCAGCAGCCAATCAGTGGGGAATAGCTACGAGCAGTACTTC
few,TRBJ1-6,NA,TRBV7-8,CASSLGGQYNSPLHF,TGTGCCAGCAGCTTAGGTGGACAGTATAATTCACCCCTCCACTTT
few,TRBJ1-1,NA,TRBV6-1,CASSEDTGWGYTEAFF,TGTGCCAGCAGTGAAGACACAGGGTGGGGGTACACTGAAGCTTTCTTT
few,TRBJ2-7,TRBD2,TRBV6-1,CATGGVFEQYF,TGTGCGACCGGGGGGGTTTTCGAGCAGTACTTC
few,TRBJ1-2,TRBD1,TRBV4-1,CASSQAPGQLYGYTF,TGCGCCAGCAGCCAAGCACCGGGACAGCTCTATGGCTACACCTTC
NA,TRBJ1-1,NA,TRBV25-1,CTECRIECTEAFF,TGTACGGAATGTCGGATTGAGTGCACTGAAGCTTTCTTT
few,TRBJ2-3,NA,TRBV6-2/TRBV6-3,CASSYGATSTDTQYF,TGTGCCAGCAGTTACGGGGCCACCAGCACAGATACGCAGTATTTT
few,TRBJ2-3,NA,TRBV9,CASSVAQGPDTQYF,TGTGCCAGCAGCGTAGCTCAGGGCCCAGATACGCAGTATTTT
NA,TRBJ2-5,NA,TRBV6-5,CASSYSAQPGWETQYF,TGTGCCAGCAGTTATTCTGCCCAGCCAGGATGGGAGACCCAGTACTTC
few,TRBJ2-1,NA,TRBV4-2,CASSQDRVVSYNEQFF,TGTGCCAGCAGCCAAGACAGGGTAGTGTCCTACAATGAGCAGTTCTTC
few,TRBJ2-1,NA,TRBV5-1,CASSWGTGSYNEQFF,TGCGCCAGCAGCTGGGGTACAGGCTCCTACAATGAGCAGTTCTTC
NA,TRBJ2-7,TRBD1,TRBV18,CASHPGTGNNYEQYF,TGTGCCAGCCACCCTGGGACAGGGAATAACTACGAGCAGTACTTC
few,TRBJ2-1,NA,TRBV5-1,CASTDPGKLGNEQFF,TGCGCCAGCACCGACCCGGGCAAACTAGGTAATGAGCAGTTCTTC
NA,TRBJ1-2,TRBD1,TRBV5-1,CASSPTGGNYDYTF,TGCGCCAGCAGCCCCACAGGGGGGAACTATGACTACACCTTC
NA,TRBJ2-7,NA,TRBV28,CASRDLDEQYF,TGTGCCAGCAGAGATTTAGACGAGCAGTACTTC
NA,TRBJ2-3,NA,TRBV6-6,CASGHFMGASTDTQYF,TGTGCCAGCGGACACTTCATGGGGGCCAGCACAGATACGCAGTATTTT
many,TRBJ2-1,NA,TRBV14,CASSQDGERIGNNEQFF,TGTGCCAGCAGCCAAGATGGGGAGAGGATCGGGAACAATGAGCAGTTCTTC
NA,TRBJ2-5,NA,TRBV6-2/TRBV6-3,CASRLGGGLGEETQYF,TGTGCCTCGAGACTAGGCGGAGGGTTAGGCGAAGAGACCCAGTACTTC
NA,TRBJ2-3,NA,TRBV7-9,CASSVGTDKDTQYF,TGTGCCAGCAGCGTGGGAACGGATAAAGATACGCAGTATTTT
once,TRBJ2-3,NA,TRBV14,CASSRAYDTQYF,TGTGCCAGCTCCCGGGCCTACGATACGCAGTATTTT
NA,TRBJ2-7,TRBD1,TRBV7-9,CASSSGGIEPDEQYF,TGTGCCAGCAGCTCAGGGGGCATCGAGCCAGACGAGCAGTACTTC
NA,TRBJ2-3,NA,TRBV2,CASSEGGTQYF,TGTGCCAGCAGCGAGGGCGGTACGCAGTATTTT
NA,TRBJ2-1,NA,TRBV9,CASSASTYGGYNEQFF,TGTGCCAGCAGCGCGTCGACCTACGGTGGCTACAATGAGCAGTTCTTC
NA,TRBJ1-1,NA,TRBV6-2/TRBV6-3,CASSFGTPYPNTEAFF,TGTGCCAGCAGTTTCGGGACCCCTTATCCGAACACTGAAGCTTTCTTT
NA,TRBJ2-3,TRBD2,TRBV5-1,CASSSDPVPTGLAGGPYTQYF,TGCGCCAGCAGCTCCGACCCCGTTCCGACGGGACTAGCGGGGGGGCCGTATACGCAGTATTTT
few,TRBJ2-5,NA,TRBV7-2,CASSLGLALKTQYF,TGTGCCAGCAGCTTAGGTCTAGCACTGAAGACCCAGTACTTC
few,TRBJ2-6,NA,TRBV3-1,CASSSTASGANVLTF,TGTGCCAGCAGCTCGACAGCCTCTGGGGCCAACGTCCTGACTTTC
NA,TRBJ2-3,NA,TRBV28,CASSWSLKTADTQYF,TGTGCCAGCAGCTGGTCCCTTAAGACAGCGGATACGCAGTATTTT
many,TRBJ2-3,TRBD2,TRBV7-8,CASSLNPLAGGDTQYF,TGTGCCAGCAGCTTAAACCCCCTAGCGGGGGGAGATACGCAGTATTTT